These 10 T cell receptor beta chains were sequenced from one sample in a study of blood T cell repertoires in COVID-19. Only in-frame clones appear in the TCRdb table, and some are missing; sequencing was by immunoSEQ multiplex PCR. The sample has approximately 210,000 clones; roughly 90% are singletons. Specimen: PBMCs or T cells enriched from blood (not recorded which). The receptors stem from a woman in her 30s who had recovered from COVID-19.

The genes are TRBV7-9 and TRBJ1-2; D not certain. Germline lookup yields CDR1 SEHNR and CDR2 FQNEAQ (reference sequence). This CDR3 comprises 14 residues. The ends were cut back, 5 bases at V and 4 bases at J, with 14 bases in the middle. The CDR3 loop reads CASSPNEGLYGYTF. The CDR3, as DNA: TGTGCCAGCAGCCCCAACGAGGGCCTCTATGGCTACACCTTC.

The chain employs TRBV13 and TRBJ1-2; possible D gene TRBD1, 6 bases. The V end lost 3 bases, the J end lost 4 bases, and 12 bases lay between the germline ends. Per germline, CDR1 PRHDT and CDR2 FYEKMQ (reference sequence). The length of the CDR3 is 14 residues. The CDR3 spells CASSLGDIRYGYTF. For the CDR3, the DNA is TGTGCCAGCAGCTTGGGGGACATCCGCTATGGCTACACCTTC. Together with reference TRBV13 and TRBJ1-2, the CDR3 gives the full variable domain: AAGVIQSPRHLIKEKRETATLKCYPIPRHDTVYWYQQGPGQDPQFLISFYEKMQSDKGSIPDRFSAQQFSDYHSELNMSSLELGDSALYFCASSLGDIRYGYTFGSGTRLTVV.

The chain combines TRBV19 with TRBJ1-1, with 10 bases identical to TRBD1. V lost 6 bases to trimming and J lost 11 bases; unmatched junction nucleotides: 15. This CDR3 is 15 amino acids long. In germline, CDR1 is LNHDA, CDR2 SQIVND (reference sequence). CDR3 coding DNA: TGTGCCAGTAGCTCCGGGACAGGGGAGGTAGGAAAGGCTTTCTTT. Translation: CASSSGTGEVGKAFF.

The chain carries TRBV2 and TRBJ1-2, with D unresolved. The germline gives CDR1 SNHLY, CDR2 FYNNEI. The CDR3 consists of 12 residues. The V end was cut by 6 bases, the J end by 4 bases, with 9 bases between. The CDR3 nucleotides read TGTGCCAGCAGGATGGGCCCCTATGGCTACACCTTC. As protein: CASRMGPYGYTF.

The sample holds many counts of this clone. The V and J genes are TRBV6-5 and TRBJ1-2; no reliable D call. V gave up 2 bases and J gave up 8 bases, with 9 bases separating them. The CDR3 is 12 residues long. CDR1 is MNHEY and CDR2 is SVGAGI in the germline V gene. The CDR3 DNA sequence: TGTGCCAGCAGTTACGAGGGTTTCGGCTACACCTTC. Residues: CASSYEGFGYTF.

V gene TRBV10-3 combines with J gene TRBJ2-3, with D possibly matching TRBD2 (6 bases). Trimming took off 0 bases at V and 4 bases at J, with 11 bases between the two ends. Germline CDR1 is ENHRY and CDR2 is SYGVKD. The CDR3 runs to 15 residues. The CDR3 nucleotides read TGTGCCATCAGTGAGTCGCTTCGGGAGTCAGATACGCAGTATTTT. This encodes CAISESLRESDTQYF.

This chain uses TRBV7-2 with TRBJ2-7, with D perhaps matching TRBD1 (5 bases). The CDR3 totals 14 residues. Between the trimmed V and J ends, which lost 4 bases and 3 bases, there was a span of 13 bases. The V gene's germline CDR1 is SGHTA and CDR2 FQGNSA. This CDR3 is CASSWQGLSYEQYF. CDR3 DNA sequence: TGTGCCAGCAGCTGGCAGGGCCTAAGCTACGAGCAGTACTTC.

The sample holds a few counts of this clone. The chain links TRBV7-9 to TRBJ2-3, with TRBD2 matching over 10 bases. The V gene's germline CDR1 is SEHNR and CDR2 FQNEAQ (reference sequence). V lost 4 bases, J lost 2 bases, and 12 bases stayed unmatched. The CDR3 loop spans 18 amino acids. CDR3 nucleotides: TGTGCCAGCAGCTCGCAGAAACTAGCGGGACCCTACACAGATACGCAGTATTTT. Its protein product is CASSSQKLAGPYTDTQYF.

V and J are TRBV30 and TRBJ1-1; a possible D gene is TRBD1 (5 bases). The CDR3 consists of 16 residues. Trimming cost V 4 bases and J 1 base, with 19 bases left between them. Germline CDR1 GTSNPN, CDR2 SVGIG (reference sequence). The CDR3 DNA reads as TGTGCCTGGAACCGGAGGGGCGCGGGTAAGAACACTGAAGCTTTCTTT. This gives the protein CAWNRRGAGKNTEAFF.

The gene calls are TRBV19 and TRBJ2-7; 7 nucleotides agree with TRBD2. The junction had 8 bases not matched to a gene; V was cut back by 5 bases and J by 4 bases. Germline V lookup: CDR1 LNHDA, CDR2 SQIVND (reference sequence). This CDR3 has 14 amino acids. The CDR3 region is CASSSRGSGYEQYF. CDR3 in DNA: TGTGCCAGTAGTTCCCGCGGGAGCGGGTACGAGCAGTACTTC. The full variable domain, completed using reference TRBV19 and TRBJ2-7, is DGGITQSPKYLFRKEGQNVTLSCEQNLNHDAMYWYRQDPGQGLRLIYYSQIVNDFQKGDIAEGYSVSREKKESFPLTVTSAQKNPTAFYLCASSSRGSGYEQYFGPGTRLTVT.